The 23 T cell receptor beta chains listed next were all sequenced from one sample in a study of pediatric ulcerative colitis. Data came from immunoSEQ multiplex PCR; TCRdb stores just in-frame clones and leaves some out. The table records 65,000 or so clones, approximately 87% of them present only once. The sample consisted of blood. These receptors originate from a boy between 10 and 17 years old with severe ulcerative colitis.

The gene calls are TRBV7-2 and TRBJ2-2, with D tentatively TRBD1 (6 bases). This CDR3 comprises 17 residues. CDR1 and CDR2 (germline): SGHTA, FQGNSA. V dropped 2 bases and J dropped 0 bases, with 13 bases sitting between them. CDR3 sequence (DNA): TGTGCCAGCAGCTTAAAAAGGGGGTTTACGAACACCGGGGAGCTGTTTTTT. As protein: CASSLKRGFTNTGELFF.

The V and J genes are TRBV4-1 and TRBJ1-1; 10 bases line up with TRBD1. The ends lost 5 bases at V and 7 bases at J; junction bases unmatched: 10. CDR1 and CDR2 (germline): MGHRA, YSYEKL. There are 15 residues in the CDR3. CDR3 protein: CASSFPLGTGVEAFF. The CDR3 DNA sequence: TGCGCCAGCAGCTTCCCCTTGGGGACAGGGGTTGAAGCTTTCTTT.

The chain carries TRBV19 and TRBJ1-5, with unresolved D. V was shortened by 6 bases and J by 5 bases, with 20 bases between the two germline ends. CDR1 is LNHDA, CDR2 SQIVND, per germline (reference sequence). CDR3 length equals 16 residues. The CDR3 spells CASRPNPVGRDQPQHF. The CDR3 coding sequence is TGTGCCAGTAGGCCCAACCCCGTTGGGAGAGATCAGCCCCAGCATTTT.

In DNA form, the CDR3 reads TGTGCCAGCAGCCAAACCAGTGGGAGCTCCTACAATGAGCAGTTCTTC. This encodes CASSQTSGSSYNEQFF. This chain links TRBV11-2 with TRBJ2-1; TRBD2 is a possible D gene (5 bases). The CDR3 is made up of 16 amino acids. Trimming shortened V by 5 bases and J by 0 bases, and 14 bases separated the two germline ends. Per the germline V gene, CDR1 is SGHAT and CDR2 is FQNNGV.

The V call is TRBV6-5, the J call TRBJ2-7; TRBD2 aligns across 7 bases. CDR3 length: 16 residues. The V gene's germline CDR1 is MNHEY and CDR2 SVGAGI. V lost 4 bases, J lost 0 bases, and 9 bases stayed unmatched. The chain's CDR3 is CASSSFGRTTSYEQYF. In nucleotides, the CDR3 is TGTGCCAGCAGTTCCTTCGGGAGGACCACCTCCTACGAGCAGTACTTC.

Here the CDR3 reads CASSLTAINTEAFF. The CDR3 DNA is TGTGCCAGCAGTTTAACAGCTATAAACACTGAAGCTTTCTTT. The V gene is TRBV27, the J gene TRBJ1-1, with no clear D. Between the trimmed V and J ends, which lost 2 bases and 2 bases, there was a span of 9 bases. This CDR3 has 14 amino acids. Germline assignment: CDR1 MNHEY and CDR2 SMNVEV (reference sequence).

This clone was counted once. CDR3 in amino acids: CASSSTGTGGDTQYF. CDR3 nucleotides: TGTGCCAGCAGCTCAACCGGGACAGGGGGAGATACGCAGTATTTT. The gene calls are TRBV7-9 and TRBJ2-3; 11 bases fit TRBD1. The CDR3 loop spans 15 amino acids. The germline V gene encodes CDR1 SEHNR and CDR2 FQNEAQ (reference sequence). With V trimmed by 4 bases and J by 5 bases, 5 bases remained unmatched.

The V gene is TRBV11-2, the J gene TRBJ2-5; 10 bases line up with TRBD1. The germline V gene encodes CDR1 SGHAT and CDR2 FQNNGV. The CDR3 sequence is 15 residues long. V lost 3 bases and J lost 2; bases outside the gene matches: 3. CDR3 protein: CASSFQDRGQETQYF. Written as DNA, the CDR3 is TGTGCCAGCAGCTTCCAGGACAGGGGGCAAGAGACCCAGTACTTC.

In its sample, this clone was seen once. This chain joins TRBV6-5 and TRBJ2-5; TRBD2 matches 7 bases. Germline V CDR1 and CDR2: MNHEY, SVGAGI. V trimming: 7 bases; J trimming: 5 bases; junction bases outside the gene matches: 4. This CDR3 is built from 12 residues. The CDR3 nucleotides are TGTGCCAGCACCGGGGGGTGGGAGACCCAGTACTTC. Protein: CASTGGWETQYF.

The gene calls are TRBV7-2 and TRBJ2-2; D is unclear. Germline CDR1 reads SGHTA; CDR2 reads FQGNSA. The CDR3 loop spans 13 amino acids. V was trimmed by 1 base and J by 3 bases, leaving 3 bases between them. Here the CDR3 reads CASSLVDTGELFF. DNA of the CDR3: TGTGCCAGCAGCTTAGTGGACACCGGGGAGCTGTTTTTT.

The genes are TRBV10-1 and TRBJ2-1; 7 bases map to TRBD2. There are 16 residues in the CDR3. Trimming at V came to 3 bases and at J to 1 base, leaving 6 bases not matched to a gene. In germline, CDR1 is WNHNN, CDR2 SYGVQD (reference sequence). CDR3 DNA sequence: TGCGCCAGCAGTGATTCCCTAGCGGCGTCCTACAATGAGCAGTTCTTC. Encoded protein: CASSDSLAASYNEQFF.

This chain connects TRBV2 to TRBJ1-5; TRBD1 agrees at 7 bases. The germline gives CDR1 SNHLY, CDR2 FYNNEI. The CDR3 consists of 12 residues. Unmatched junction bases numbered 7, after V lost 10 bases and J lost 7 bases. CDR3 region: CATGQAGQPQHF. The CDR3 DNA sequence: TGTGCCACCGGACAGGCCGGACAGCCCCAGCATTTT.

The chain employs TRBV6-5 and TRBJ1-4; D is ambiguous. V lost 7 bases and J 0 bases, leaving 9 bases between the germline ends. CDR1 and CDR2 from the germline V gene are MNHEY and SVGAGI. The CDR3 totals 14 residues. CDR3 sequence reads: CASKRGATNEKLFF. The CDR3 DNA reads TGTGCCAGCAAACGGGGTGCAACTAATGAAAAACTGTTTTTT.

The rearrangement links TRBV12-5 to TRBJ2-7; D call uncertain. Between the trimmed V and J ends, which lost 3 bases and 5 bases, there was a span of 8 bases. The CDR3 is 12 amino acids. The germline gives CDR1 LGHNT, CDR2 FRNRAP. The DNA of the CDR3 is TGTGCTAGTGGTTTTTCCCCCGACGAGCAGTACTTC. Protein product: CASGFSPDEQYF.

The J gene is TRBJ2-7, the V gene TRBV25-1, with 8 bases aligning to TRBD1. This CDR3 spans 16 amino acids. Trimming cost V 4 bases and J 0 bases; bases outside gene matches: 8. From germline, CDR1 is MGHDK and CDR2 SYGVNS. DNA for the CDR3: TGTGCCAGCAGTGGAGAACAGGGGGTAAGCTCCTACGAGCAGTACTTC. The encoded protein is CASSGEQGVSSYEQYF.

V gene TRBV7-2 combines with J gene TRBJ2-7; 8 bases agree with TRBD1. Germline V CDR1 and CDR2: SGHTA, FQGNSA. J was trimmed by 0 bases and V by 5 bases; bases with no gene match: 12. The CDR3 is 17 residues long. CDR3 DNA: TGTGCCAGCAGCCCAAGCCCCGGACAGGGAAGCTCCTACGAGCAGTACTTC. It encodes CASSPSPGQGSSYEQYF.

CDR3 nucleotides: TGTGCCAGTAGTAAGGACAGGGGAGGCGAAAAACTGTTTTTT. It yields the protein CASSKDRGGEKLFF. The chain combines TRBV19 with TRBJ1-4, with TRBD1 matching 9 bases. Germline V gives CDR1 LNHDA, CDR2 SQIVND (reference sequence). The CDR3 runs 14 residues. With V trimmed by 4 bases and J by 8 bases, 5 bases remained unmatched. Full variable domain (outside the CDR3, taken from reference TRBV19 and TRBJ1-4): DGGITQSPKYLFRKEGQNVTLSCEQNLNHDAMYWYRQDPGQGLRLIYYSQIVNDFQKGDIAEGYSVSREKKESFPLTVTSAQKNPTAFYLCASSKDRGGEKLFFGSGTQLSVL.

This rearrangement joins TRBV11-3 to TRBJ1-1; D call uncertain. CDR3 size: 14 residues. V was shortened by 4 bases and J by 1 base, with 10 bases between the two germline ends. Germline values: CDR1 SGHNT, CDR2 YENEEA. Here the CDR3 reads CASSSRAENTEAFF. The CDR3 nucleotides are TGTGCCAGCAGCTCTCGGGCCGAGAACACTGAAGCTTTCTTT.

CDR3 residues: CASSYAGGPGETQYF. In DNA, the CDR3 is TGTGCCAGCAGTTACGCAGGGGGGCCTGGAGAGACCCAGTACTTC. The gene calls are TRBV6-5 and TRBJ2-5; perhaps TRBD1 as D (7 bases). V gave up 2 bases and J gave up 4 bases, with 14 bases separating them. The CDR3 runs 15 residues. Germline lookup yields CDR1 MNHEY and CDR2 SVGAGI.

The CDR3 sequence: CASSLESGANVLTF. The CDR3 DNA reads as TGTGCCAGCAGCTTAGAGTCTGGGGCCAACGTCCTGACTTTC. The J gene is TRBJ2-6, the V gene TRBV7-2; D remains unclear. Germline CDR1 is SGHTA and CDR2 is FQGNSA. V was cut by 1 base and J by 1 base, with 2 bases left in between. CDR3 length: 14 residues.

CDR3 in DNA: TGTGCCTGGAGTGTACAGGGGAACACTGAAGCTTTCTTT. It is translated as CAWSVQGNTEAFF. The J gene is TRBJ1-1, the V gene TRBV30; tentatively, D is TRBD1 (6 bases). V was pared by 0 bases and J by 1 base, with 6 bases between. CDR3 length: 13 amino acids. Germline V gene data show CDR1 as GTSNPN and CDR2 as SVGIG (reference sequence). The whole variable domain, filled in from reference TRBV30 and TRBJ1-1, reads SQTIHQWPATLVQPVGSPLSLECTVEGTSNPNLYWYRQAAGRGLQLLFYSVGIGQISSEVPQNLSASRPQDRQFILSSKKLLLSDSGFYLCAWSVQGNTEAFFGQGTRLTVV.

The J gene is TRBJ2-7, the V gene TRBV30; 8 bases align to TRBD1. The V gene's germline CDR1 is GTSNPN and CDR2 SVGIG (reference sequence). The CDR3 runs 14 residues. Germline trimming cut 3 bases from V and 4 bases from J; bases unmatched to any gene: 8. CDR3 region: CAWSWTGSFYEQYF. The CDR3 DNA follows: TGTGCCTGGAGCTGGACAGGGTCTTTTTACGAGCAGTACTTC.

The CDR3 sequence is CASSLVVLDRRKDGYTF. As DNA, the CDR3 is TGTGCCAGCAGCTTAGTAGTTTTGGACCGTAGGAAGGACGGCTACACCTTC. This rearrangement joins TRBV7-9 to TRBJ1-2; D gene uncertain. CDR3 length: 17 residues. Trimming removed 1 base from V and 8 bases from J, with 23 bases in between. Germline-derived CDR1 and CDR2 are SEHNR and FQNEAQ (reference sequence).